This paragraph reports one TCR beta chain. What antigen it recognizes has not been identified. No base quality information exists; no much larger clone differs at one position. Germline trimming: 5 bases from V, 2 bases from J; junction bases outside gene matches: 10. Measured from the cysteine to the phenylalanine, the CDR3 is 16 residues long. Just the 48-base CDR3 DNA is kept, in frame starting at base 1. CDR1 and CDR2 (SGHNT, YYREEE) derive from the germline V gene (reference sequence). This record comes from a study of a mutant IDH1 vaccine in newly diagnosed glioma (dated by TCRdb to about 2021). About the investigation overall: Eight vaccinations were administered to patients in weeks 1, 3, 5, 7, 11, 15, 19 and 23, corresponding to visits V03 through V10. In the chemotherapy-containing groups, vaccination started alongside temozolomide cycles, whereas in patients who had radiotherapy alone it started 4-6 weeks after radiotherapy. Of the approximately 34 patients who were treated, around 60% were male and approximately 40% were female, and the mean age was about 40 years. Prior to enrollment, patients had been given standard therapy consisting of radiotherapy alone, temozolomide alone, or radiochemotherapy with temozolomide, with the combination given to most patients. Six visits were used for peripheral blood collection: V03 (baseline), V05, V07, V10, V12 and V13. Longitudinal TCRB deep sequencing was performed for around 23 treated patients wherever samples were available for exploratory analyses. Results and caveats for the whole study, not just this receptor: According to the authors, sample limitations meant that analyses of patient blood samples could not be reproduced. Availability determined which PBMC samples were chosen for TCRB deep sequencing. Changes in the top peripheral T cell clonotypes picked up by TCRB sequencing did not appear to be linked to pseudoprogression. Across multiple MHC alleles, vaccine-induced immune responses were seen in around 93% of patients.

Libraries were prepared through the immunoSEQ multiplex PCR assay. The hsTCRB Kit was used according to the manufacturer's protocol to amplify rearranged TCR beta chain sequences. Sequencing of TCRB libraries was carried out on an Illumina MiSeq. From the authors' description of their analysis: The kit vendor's proprietary platform handled demultiplexing, trimming and gene mapping. TCRdb holds this immuneACCESS table with in-frame rearrangements only. Some clones are missing; in checked studies, unresolved V genes explain under half, and the rest has no known cause. V, J and clone size derive from that table, while D and trimming were established from the DNA sequence. This sample gives about 61,000 clones in total; 75% to 90% of them show up just once. About 6% of the sample is in the top ten clones. The time point label of this sample denotes: week 11, during vaccination. Each vaccine dose, consisting of 300 ug of a 20-mer mutant IDH1 peptide in Montanide, was administered subcutaneously with topical imiquimod. The donors had newly diagnosed IDH1-mutant astrocytomas of WHO grade 3 or 4 that showed loss of nuclear ATRX. The samples were drawn from NOA16, a multicentre, single-arm, open-label phase I trial in Germany that tested a mutant IDH1 peptide vaccine in humans for the first time. Genomic DNA for TCRB sequencing was extracted from EDTA blood using the DNeasy Blood and Tissue Kit.

Recombination joined TRBV5-4 with TRBJ2-5, and TRBD2 aligns with 9 junction nucleotides. This sample comprised PBMCs, obtained from a glioma patient whose treatment included an IDH1 peptide vaccine. This clonotype was obtained from a man in his fifties with glioma. The DNA sequence reads TGTGCCAGCAGTCCTGTGGCTAGCGGGGTACAAGAGACCCAGTACTTC. Its translation reads: CASSPVASGVQETQYF.